The rows below give T cell receptor beta chains drawn from one sample of a study of cytomegalovirus exposure and HLA in healthy donors. Some clones are missing from TCRdb's copy, which holds only in-frame ones; the method was immunoSEQ multiplex PCR. Of 150,000 to 200,000 clones detected, approximately 88% appear once; the ten largest clones hold around 0.97%. Sequencing was done on a sample of PBMCs. The receptors derive from a man aged 25-40 years in good health and CMV-seronegative. Both conserved end residues are part of each CDR3. D genes are given only for firm matches. Rows may omit the clone size; those that give it use once, few, many or a size class.

>TRBD1|12|.|TRBV28|TRBJ2-1
TGTGCCAGCAGTCCGACAGGGTATGAGCAGTTCTTC
CASSPTGYEQFF
>.|14|.|TRBV30|TRBJ2-2
TGTGCCTGGAGTGTACTGACTTACACCGGGGAGCTGTTTTTT
CAWSVLTYTGELFF
>.|14|.|TRBV2|TRBJ2-7
TGTGCCAGCAAAAGGGGGAGGGTCTCCTACGAGCAGTACTTC
CASKRGRVSYEQYF
>TRBD2|20|.|TRBV18|TRBJ2-3
TGTGCCAGCTCATCACGGGCACTAGCGGGAGGCCTCTCTAGCACAGATACGCAGTATTTT
CASSSRALAGGLSSTDTQYF
>.|12|.|TRBV7-9|TRBJ2-7
TGTTCCAGCAGCTTAAGCCAGGGGACGCAGTACTTC
CSSSLSQGTQYF
>.|15|.|TRBV9|TRBJ1-3
TGTGCCAGCAGCGTAGGTTCCAGGGGATTAAACACCATATATTTT
CASSVGSRGLNTIYF
>TRBD1|13|few|TRBV5-4|TRBJ1-3
TGTGCCAGCAGCTTGGACAGGGGGGACACCATATATTTT
CASSLDRGDTIYF
>TRBD1|15|.|TRBV11-3|TRBJ2-3
TGTGCCAGCAGCCCGACAGGGGGCCGGCCAGATACGCAGTATTTT
CASSPTGGRPDTQYF
>TRBD2|16|.|TRBV4-2|TRBJ2-1
TGTGCCAGCAGCCAAGTCGAGCGGGGGGGCCATAATGAGCAGTTCTTC
CASSQVERGGHNEQFF
>TRBD2|15|.|TRBV7-3|TRBJ2-7
TGTGCCAGCAGCTTACTGGGGGGGGAGGTGGGCGAGCAGTACTTC
CASSLLGGEVGEQYF
>.|16|.|TRBV9|TRBJ1-6
TGTGCCAGCAGCGTAGGGGAGCAGCGGGGTAATTCACCCCTCCACTTT
CASSVGEQRGNSPLHF
>.|15|few|TRBV18|TRBJ2-5
TGTGCCAGCTCACCACCGGGAGGCCGCCAAGAGACCCAGTACTTC
CASSPPGGRQETQYF
>TRBD1|15|.|TRBV15|TRBJ1-1
TGTGCCACTTCCGATAGGGACAGGGGGAGTACTGAAGCTTTCTTT
CATSDRDRGSTEAFF
>TRBD1|14|.|TRBV5-1|TRBJ2-7
TGCGCCAGCAGCTTGAGGGACAGAAGCTACGAGCAGTACTTC
CASSLRDRSYEQYF
>TRBD1|15|.|TRBV10-2|TRBJ1-1
TGCGCCAGCAGTCCCCAGGGGGGTATGAACACTGAAGCTTTCTTT
CASSPQGGMNTEAFF
>TRBD2|17|once|TRBV19|TRBJ2-1
TGTGCCAGTAGTATAGGCCTAGCGGGAGGGCCCCTCAATGAGCAGTTCTTC
CASSIGLAGGPLNEQFF
>TRBD1|15|.|TRBV4-2|TRBJ2-7
TGTGCCAGCAGCCAGACCGGGACAGGGGGGGACGAGCAGTACTTC
CASSQTGTGGDEQYF
>.|14|few|TRBV6-1|TRBJ2-7
TGTGCCAGCACCTTGGCGGTAGGGGACTACGAGCAGTACTTC
CASTLAVGDYEQYF
>TRBD1|17|.|TRBV18|TRBJ1-1
TGTGCCAGCTCACCACTACCGGGACAGAACATGAACACTGAAACTTTCTTT
CASSPLPGQNMNTETFF
>.|14|few|TRBV9|TRBJ2-1
TGTGCCAGCAGCGTGCTAGTGACCCCCAATGAGCAGTTCTTC
CASSVLVTPNEQFF
>TRBD1|14|few|TRBV27|TRBJ1-6
TGTGCCAGCAGAAGAGGACAGGAAAGTTTAGGCCTCCACTTT
CASRRGQESLGLHF
>.|14|.|TRBV19|TRBJ2-2
TGTGCCAGTAGTATAATTCTGAACACCGGGGAGCTGTTTTTT
CASSIILNTGELFF
>TRBD2|17|.|TRBV6-1|TRBJ2-1
TGTGCCAGCAGTGAAAAGGTCGTTGGGACTAGCGTCAATGAGCAGTTCTTC
CASSEKVVGTSVNEQFF
>TRBD2|13|.|TRBV19|TRBJ2-2
TGTGCCGCGACGGGAGGCCGAACCGGGGAGCTGTTTTTT
CAATGGRTGELFF
>TRBD2|18|few|TRBV28|TRBJ2-3
TGTGCCAGCAGCCCCCTTCTAGCGGGGGGACCTAGCACAGATACGCAGTATTTT
CASSPLLAGGPSTDTQYF